These T cell receptor beta chains were read from a single sample in a study of beta chain features in type 1 diabetes. Only in-frame clones appear in the TCRdb table, and some are missing; sequencing was by immunoSEQ multiplex PCR. The sample has some 500,000 clones, approximately 10% seen once. Input material: naive CD4+ T cells from blood. These receptors were collected from a woman between 18 and 29 years old in good health. CDR3s include the opening cysteine and the closing phenylalanine or tryptophan. The D gene is left open where the match is weak.

j_call d_call v_call cdr3_aa
TRBJ1-1 NA TRBV7-9 CASSWNKNTEAFF
TRBJ2-2 TRBD1 TRBV15 CATSRKTGFTGELFF
TRBJ2-7 NA TRBV15 CATSRDRASYEQYF
TRBJ1-1 NA TRBV28 CASIDLRGAFF
TRBJ2-3 TRBD2 TRBV9 CASSGGLAGSYTQYF
TRBJ2-1 TRBD1 TRBV2 CASGRQTGVKAREQFF
TRBJ2-5 TRBD2 TRBV5-4 CASSLGLAGGAQYF
TRBJ1-2 TRBD1 TRBV7-9 CASSPRQGTNYGYTF
TRBJ2-1 NA TRBV5-6 CASSRPGAHIDYNEQFF
TRBJ2-1 NA TRBV7-9 CASSLRANEQFF
TRBJ2-4 TRBD2 TRBV15 CATSRGGGRGENIQYF
TRBJ1-1 NA TRBV4-3 CASSLVLSFSNTEAFF
TRBJ2-1 TRBD1 TRBV11-3 CASSSTLPGQGLNEQFF
TRBJ2-3 NA TRBV9 CASSVGGSGFSYTQYF
TRBJ1-5 TRBD1 TRBV9 CASSGTGGYQPQHF
TRBJ1-5 NA TRBV28 CAAQRGGNQPQHF
TRBJ2-3 NA TRBV25-1 CASSEGLASTDTQYF
TRBJ2-6 NA TRBV19 CASSPVSGANVLTF
TRBJ2-3 NA TRBV7-8 CASSLVRRRGSSTDTQYF
TRBJ1-1 NA TRBV14 CASSGLPYRSHTEAFF
TRBJ2-7 NA TRBV19 CASRGGMGGYEQYF
TRBJ2-3 NA TRBV10-3 CAIRAGPHTDTQYF
TRBJ2-1 NA TRBV20-1 CSATGNEQFF
TRBJ2-7 TRBD2 TRBV9 CASSVRAGDRSEQYF
TRBJ2-1 TRBD1 TRBV2 CARDRGSYNEQFF
TRBJ2-1 NA TRBV29-1 CSVEEGADEQFF
TRBJ2-1 NA TRBV7-6 CASSLSHIDGYNEQFF
TRBJ1-1 NA TRBV7-9 CASSLWVLNTEAFF
TRBJ2-7 NA TRBV7-2 CASSFREYSYEQYF
TRBJ1-2 NA TRBV27 CASSLRALDGGSFGYTF
TRBJ2-1 TRBD1 TRBV12-5 CASGPGTGGYNEQFF
TRBJ2-1 NA TRBV5-4 CASSLQGLHEQFF
TRBJ2-7 NA TRBV9 CASSVVAAGAGNEQYF
TRBJ2-2 NA TRBV27 CASSALRSGELFF
TRBJ1-3 NA TRBV4-1 CASSHSGDLRNTIYF
TRBJ2-5 NA TRBV15 CATSRGRDQETQYF
TRBJ2-5 TRBD2 TRBV19 CASGLAGGETQYF
TRBJ1-1 NA TRBV20-1 CSAPMNTEAFF
TRBJ2-7 TRBD2 TRBV11-2 CASSLGRTSGSEIYEQYF
TRBJ2-1 NA TRBV6-1 CASSGLNYNEQFF
TRBJ2-3 NA TRBV7-2 CASSLALRTDTQYF
NA NA TRBV25-1 CASSEAGTYEQYF
TRBJ2-5 NA TRBV7-9 CASNLYQETQYF
TRBJ2-1 TRBD2 TRBV7-2 CASSYTGTSVSNEQFF
TRBJ1-3 NA TRBV2 CASKRRIGNTIYF
TRBJ2-3 NA TRBV4-1 CASSQNRDFQSRDTQYF
TRBJ1-5 NA TRBV4-2 CASSQDFPRRPQHF
TRBJ2-1 TRBD2 TRBV6-5 CASSSGIGLNEQFF
TRBJ2-5 NA TRBV28 CASRSLSETQYF
TRBJ1-1 NA TRBV11-2 CASSRNRDEAFF
TRBJ2-2 NA TRBV25-1 CASSRTGIGAGELFF